This T cell receptor beta chain was profiled in a study of T cell repertoires in cytomegalovirus infection. Background on the study: Recently identified HLA-C-restricted CMV epitopes were used, and well-studied HLA-B-restricted CMV epitopes were used as well. Public signatures in TCR beta pointed to CMV infection and matching HLA type. Study outcomes and limitations: Summed public TCR beta family frequency identified CMV carriers bearing the relevant HLA. HLA-C-restricted CMV clonotypes gave the most frequent clonotype in two of eight donors.

For this clonotype: Its antigen is unidentified.

This CDR3 region has 16 residues. V dropped 0 bases and J dropped 5; count of bases not matched to a gene: 9. Per germline, CDR1 SGHDN and CDR2 FVKESK. TCRdb re-derived calls from the reads in MiXCR, one entry per CDR3 protein. The sample holds some 940,000 distinct CDR3 sequences; around 32% are singletons and the top ten take about an eighth. The chain has TRBV14 and TRBJ1-1, with 7 bases that match TRBD1. This clonotype originated in a human donor in good health (CMV status not recorded). Some clones in this sample may be carry-over from other donors' samples. The material sequenced was cultured CD8+ T cells from PBMCs, taken from culture after CMV antigen stimulation. In DNA, the CDR3 is TGTGCCAGCAGCCAAGATCCGGTGTCAGGGGGGACTGAAGCTTTCTTT. It is translated as CASSQDPVSGGTEAFF. Full variable domain (missing parts from reference TRBV14 and TRBJ1-1): EAGVTQFPSHSVIEKGQTVTLRCDPISGHDNLYWYRRVMGKEIKFLLHFVKESKQDESGMPNNRFLAERTGGTYSTLKVQPAELEDSGVYFCASSQDPVSGGTEAFFGQGTRLTVV.